Following are 24 T cell receptor beta chains from one sample sequenced in a study of blood T cell repertoires in COVID-19. Produced via immunoSEQ multiplex PCR; TCRdb's table is partial and in-frame only. The table shows some 160,000 clones, with just under 85% occurring only once. Input material: peripheral blood. The source is a woman aged 80 or older with COVID-19, enrolled during active disease.

The chain is built from TRBV28 and TRBJ1-2; possible D gene TRBD1, 6 bases. The CDR3 has 13 residues. The V gene lost 6 bases and the J gene lost 7 bases, with 15 bases spanning the gap. Germline values: CDR1 MDHEN, CDR2 SYDVKM. CDR3 sequence reads: CASSRGTSAGYTF. The CDR3 DNA is TGTGCCAGCAGCCGAGGGACATCCGCTGGCTACACCTTC.

This chain connects TRBV27 to TRBJ2-7, with TRBD1 as a possible D gene (5 bases). CDR1 is MNHEY, CDR2 SMNVEV, per germline (reference sequence). This CDR3 has 15 amino acids. The ends were cut back, 2 bases at V and 4 bases at J, with 15 bases in the middle. The CDR3 DNA reads as TGTGCCAGCAGTTTACCAGGCAGGGCAGGGTACGAGCAGTACTTC. Protein: CASSLPGRAGYEQYF.

The chain carries TRBV6-5 and TRBJ2-3; TRBD2 agrees at 10 bases. CDR3 length equals 15 residues. The junction had 7 bases not matched to a gene; V was cut back by 6 bases and J by 4 bases. Germline loops: CDR1 MNHEY, CDR2 SVGAGI. The CDR3 is CASRSGLAGADTQYF. Here the CDR3 DNA reads TGTGCCAGCAGGTCTGGCCTAGCGGGGGCAGATACGCAGTATTTT.

On this clone: A read error may produce the germline difference seen at one junction end. The chain employs TRBV6-4 and TRBJ1-1, with 8 bases matching TRBD1. The germline gives CDR1 MRHNA, CDR2 SNTAGT. The CDR3 has 16 residues. CDR3 bases: TGTGCCAGCAGAGCCTCAGGGGGCGCAAAGGGCACTAAAGCTTTCTTT. It is translated as CASRASGGAKGTKAFF.

The chain links TRBV2 to TRBJ1-2; D is undetermined. CDR1 and CDR2 (germline): SNHLY, FYNNEI. The CDR3 contains 13 residues. The V end lost 4 bases, the J end lost 6 bases, and 12 bases lay between the germline ends. DNA of the CDR3: TGTGCCAGCAGTGGAGAGCAACGGGATGGCTACACCTTC. Protein product: CASSGEQRDGYTF.

J is TRBJ2-1 and V is TRBV18; the match to TRBD2 covers 10 bases. The CDR3 is made up of 17 amino acids. Germline V gene sequence: CDR1 KGHSH, CDR2 LQKENI. V was clipped by 3 bases and J by 0 bases; unmatched bases: 5. This CDR3 reads CASSPQRGGFSYNEQFF. CDR3 nucleotide sequence: TGTGCCAGCTCACCCCAGCGGGGGGGCTTCTCCTACAATGAGCAGTTCTTC.

The chain links TRBV29-1 to TRBJ2-1, with a possible D match to TRBD1 (6 bases). The V gene lost 7 bases and the J gene lost 5 bases, with 21 bases spanning the gap. This CDR3 is built from 15 residues. Per the germline V gene, CDR1 is SQVTM and CDR2 is ANQGSEA. CDR3 bases: TGCAGCGCTAAGACGCGTAGGGGGAAACACAATGAGCAGTTCTTC. Encoded protein: CSAKTRRGKHNEQFF.

The chain recombines TRBV30 with TRBJ1-2, with 9 positions matching TRBD1. V dropped 1 base and J dropped 5; count of bases not matched to a gene: 5. Per the germline V gene, CDR1 is GTSNPN and CDR2 is SVGIG (reference sequence). The CDR3 sequence is 14 residues long. CDR3 DNA: TGTGCCTGGAGTGCGACAGGGGGACCGTATGGCTACACCTTC. Translating it yields CAWSATGGPYGYTF.

The DNA of the CDR3 is TGTGCCAGCACCGGACTAGCGGGGAAGTACAATGAGCAGTTCTTC. As protein: CASTGLAGKYNEQFF. This chain joins TRBV7-9 and TRBJ2-1, with 12 bases matching TRBD2. Germline assignment: CDR1 SEHNR and CDR2 FQNEAQ (reference sequence). After removal of 7 bases from V and 4 bases from J, the junction contained 5 bases not matched to a gene. This CDR3 spans 15 amino acids.

The chain carries TRBV6-6 and TRBJ2-5; D might be TRBD2 (6 bases). Trimming shortened V by 7 bases and J by 5 bases, and 20 bases separated the two germline ends. The CDR3 is 15 amino acids. Germline-derived CDR1 and CDR2 are MNHNY and SVGAGI (reference sequence). CDR3 sequence (DNA): TGTGCCAGCACCCCTCACGGGCGGGGAATGGAGACCCAGTACTTC. Translated: CASTPHGRGMETQYF.

The rearrangement links TRBV12-3 or TRBV12-4 to TRBJ2-7; weak D call: TRBD2 (6 bases). V was shortened by 2 bases and J by 4 bases, with 9 bases between the two germline ends. This CDR3 comprises 13 residues. In DNA form, the CDR3 reads TGTGCCAGCAGTTTATTTGGGGGGTACGAGCAGTACTTC. Translating gives CASSLFGGYEQYF.

This clone was seen only once. The chain links TRBV10-2 to TRBJ2-7, with 8 bases aligning to TRBD2. V lost 6 bases, J lost 0 bases, and 4 bases stayed unmatched. The CDR3 is 14 amino acids. The germline CDR1 and CDR2 sequences are WSHSY and SAAADI. CDR3 coding DNA: TGCGCCAGCAGCACCAGCGGGGGCTCCTACGAGCAGTACTTC. As protein: CASSTSGGSYEQYF.

J is TRBJ1-1 and V is TRBV21-1; the table's D call TRBD1 went unverified against the DNA. TRBV21-1 is classified as a pseudogene. This CDR3 spans 16 amino acids. As DNA, the CDR3 is TGTGCCAGCAGCACATCCCGACAGGGAATGAACACTGAAGCTTTCTTT. This encodes CASSTSRQGMNTEAFF.

CDR3 DNA: TGTGCCAGCACCCCGCTAGCCGGTCGGTCCTACGAGCAGTACTTC. It translates to CASTPLAGRSYEQYF. The rearrangement uses TRBV27 and TRBJ2-7, with a possible D match to TRBD2 (5 bases). The V gene lost 7 bases and the J gene lost 1 base, with 17 bases spanning the gap. This CDR3 spans 15 amino acids. The germline gives CDR1 MNHEY, CDR2 SMNVEV (reference sequence).

This chain links TRBV29-1 with TRBJ2-5, with D perhaps TRBD1 (6 bases). CDR1 SQVTM and CDR2 ANQGSEA come from the germline V gene. The CDR3 sequence is 12 residues long. V gave up 1 base and J gave up 4 bases, with 7 bases separating them. DNA for the CDR3: TGCAGCGTTGAAGTACAGGGAGAGACCCAGTACTTC. This encodes CSVEVQGETQYF.

The chain joins TRBV24-1 to TRBJ1-5; weak D call: TRBD1 (6 bases). Trimming stripped 10 bases from V and 2 bases from J, with 14 bases between. This CDR3 is built from 14 residues. The germline CDR1 and CDR2 sequences are KGHDR and SFDVKD. This CDR3 is CATGQGLGNQPQHF. The CDR3 region has the DNA TGTGCCACAGGCCAGGGGCTGGGCAATCAGCCCCAGCATTTT.

The chain uses TRBV5-6 and TRBJ1-5; TRBD1 is a possible D gene (5 bases). V lost 0 bases and J lost 5, with 9 bases in between. CDR1 is SGHDT and CDR2 is YYEEEE in the germline V gene. This CDR3 contains 14 residues. CDR3 DNA: TGTGCCAGCAGCTTGGGTTGGGGGGATCAGCCCCAGCATTTT. This sequence encodes CASSLGWGDQPQHF.

The chain combines TRBV14 with TRBJ1-4; D is perhaps TRBD1 (6 bases). Germline CDR1 SGHDN, CDR2 FVKESK. The CDR3 is 14 amino acids. V lost 3 bases, J lost 4 bases, and 9 bases lay in between. The DNA of the CDR3 is TGTGCCAGCAGCCATGACAGGTTTAATGAAAAACTGTTTTTT. Translation: CASSHDRFNEKLFF. Together with reference TRBV14 and TRBJ1-4, the CDR3 gives the full variable domain: EAGVTQFPSHSVIEKGQTVTLRCDPISGHDNLYWYRRVMGKEIKFLLHFVKESKQDESGMPNNRFLAERTGGTYSTLKVQPAELEDSGVYFCASSHDRFNEKLFFGSGTQLSVL.

The chain carries TRBV29-1 and TRBJ2-2, with D maybe TRBD2 (6 bases). Germline CDR1 is SQVTM and CDR2 is ANQGSEA. V lost 4 bases, J lost 4 bases, and 13 bases lay in between. This CDR3 is 14 amino acids long. CDR3 loop: CSVGRQGGTGELFF. The CDR3 coding sequence is TGCAGCGTTGGCAGGCAGGGAGGCACCGGGGAGCTGTTTTTT.

This chain links TRBV29-1 with TRBJ1-1, with 10 bases lining up with TRBD1. Germline V gene data show CDR1 as SQVTM and CDR2 as ANQGSEA. V was clipped by 5 bases and J by 6 bases; unmatched bases: 12. This CDR3 spans 15 amino acids. The DNA of the CDR3 is TGCAGCGTTAGGTTCTCAGGGACAGGGGATGCTGAAGCTTTCTTT. Protein sequence: CSVRFSGTGDAEAFF.

The rearrangement joins TRBV13 to TRBJ2-6; no clear D. V was cut by 6 bases and J by 0 bases, with 12 bases left in between. The CDR3 is 16 amino acids. CDR1 is PRHDT, CDR2 FYEKMQ, per germline (reference sequence). The CDR3 nucleotides read TGTGCCAGCAGTACTCACCGGAGCTCTGGGGCCAACGTCCTGACTTTC. It yields the protein CASSTHRSSGANVLTF.

The chain has TRBV23-1 and TRBJ1-1; D call uncertain. TRBV23-1 is known as an ORF, though its function is uncertain. This CDR3 contains 15 residues. V was shortened by 7 bases and J by 0 bases, with 15 bases between the two germline ends. CDR3 in amino acids: CASTTGSEMNTEAFF. In DNA, the CDR3 is TGCGCCAGCACCACCGGGAGTGAGATGAACACTGAAGCTTTCTTT.

The rearrangement links TRBV19 to TRBJ2-1; D is perhaps TRBD1 (5 bases). The CDR3 runs 14 residues. Per germline, CDR1 LNHDA and CDR2 SQIVND (reference sequence). The V and J ends lost 3 bases and 13 bases respectively, with 19 bases between them. The CDR3 nucleotides read TGTGCCAGTAGTATCCTCGGTGCGGCACAGGCTCAGTTCTTC. Translating gives CASSILGAAQAQFF. Filled out from reference TRBV19 and TRBJ2-1, the complete variable domain reads DGGITQSPKYLFRKEGQNVTLSCEQNLNHDAMYWYRQDPGQGLRLIYYSQIVNDFQKGDIAEGYSVSREKKESFPLTVTSAQKNPTAFYLCASSILGAAQAQFFGPGTRLTVL.

The chain recombines TRBV10-3 with TRBJ1-4; the D gene is possibly TRBD1 (5 bases). The CDR3 extends over 13 amino acids. V was trimmed by 5 bases and J by 8 bases, leaving 12 bases between them. Germline lookup yields CDR1 ENHRY and CDR2 SYGVKD. DNA for the CDR3: TGTGCCATCAGTCGGGGACGGGGGGAAAAACTGTTTTTT. Amino acid sequence: CAISRGRGEKLFF.